This T cell receptor (beta chain) derives from a study of cytomegalovirus exposure and HLA in healthy donors. Findings and caveats of the study: Rare TCR sequences predominated, though certain public TCRs were found in many donors. The classifier was said to identify cytomegalovirus status with high specificity and sensitivity.

V was trimmed by 1 base and J by 1 base, leaving 8 bases between them. The CDR3 consists of 14 residues. From germline, CDR1 is LGHNA and CDR2 YSLEER. This table comes from immunoSEQ multiplex PCR, and its TCRdb copy is limited to in-frame clones, with some not included. The sample records more than 20,000 clones, 95% to 97% being singletons. Comment on this clone: The antigen is undetermined.

Sequenced: PBMCs. The source of this sequence is a man aged 25-45 years in good health and CMV-seropositive. The chain uses TRBV4-3 and TRBJ2-7; D is perhaps TRBD2 (5 bases). The DNA of the CDR3 is TGCGCCAGCAGCCAAGGGGGAGTTTCCTACGAGCAGTACTTC. It encodes CASSQGGVSYEQYF.